Detailed here is one T cell receptor beta chain. The source of the sample is a study of blood T cell repertoires in COVID-19. CDR3 length: 15 amino acids. V lost 2 bases, J lost 2 bases, and 6 bases stayed unmatched. The germline V gene encodes CDR1 LNHDA and CDR2 SQIVND (reference sequence). Here immunoSEQ multiplex PCR was the method, and the copy in TCRdb shows in-frame clones only, minus some. This table has over 400,000 clones, about 88% appearing once. This TCR derives from a woman between 45 and 60 years old with COVID-19, enrolled during active disease. The chain recombines TRBV19 with TRBJ2-7; 7 bases map to TRBD2. The sequencing sample was made of peripheral blood. In nucleotides, the CDR3 is TGTGCCAGTAGTATATCAGCGGGGAATACCTACGAGCAGTACTTC. Translation: CASSISAGNTYEQYF.